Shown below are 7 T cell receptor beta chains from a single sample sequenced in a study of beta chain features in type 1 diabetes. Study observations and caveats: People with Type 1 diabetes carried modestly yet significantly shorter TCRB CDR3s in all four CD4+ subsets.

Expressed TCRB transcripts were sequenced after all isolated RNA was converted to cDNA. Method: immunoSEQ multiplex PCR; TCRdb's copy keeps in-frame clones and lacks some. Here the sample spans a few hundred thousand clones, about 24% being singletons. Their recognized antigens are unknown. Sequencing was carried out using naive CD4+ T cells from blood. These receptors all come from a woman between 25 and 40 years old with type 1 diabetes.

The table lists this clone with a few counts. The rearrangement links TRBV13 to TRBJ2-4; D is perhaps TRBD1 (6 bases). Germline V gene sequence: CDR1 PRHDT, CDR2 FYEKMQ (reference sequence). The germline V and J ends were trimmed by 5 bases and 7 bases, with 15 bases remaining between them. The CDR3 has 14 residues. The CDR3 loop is CASSTTGLGNIQYF. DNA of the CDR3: TGTGCCAGCAGCACCACAGGGTTGGGGAACATTCAGTACTTC. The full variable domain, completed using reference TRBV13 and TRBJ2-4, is AAGVIQSPRHLIKEKRETATLKCYPIPRHDTVYWYQQGPGQDPQFLISFYEKMQSDKGSIPDRFSAQQFSDYHSELNMSSLELGDSALYFCASSTTGLGNIQYFGAGTRLSVL.

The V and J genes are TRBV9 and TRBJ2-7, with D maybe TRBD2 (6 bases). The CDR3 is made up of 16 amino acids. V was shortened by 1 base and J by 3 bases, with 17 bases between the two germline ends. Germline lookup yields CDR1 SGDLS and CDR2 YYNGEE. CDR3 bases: TGTGCCAGCAGCGTACGGCTTAGGGACTGGGACTACGAGCAGTACTTC. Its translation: CASSVRLRDWDYEQYF. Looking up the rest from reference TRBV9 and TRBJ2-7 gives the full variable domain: DSGVTQTPKHLITATGQRVTLRCSPRSGDLSVYWYQQSLDQGLQFLIQYYNGEERAKGNILERFSAQQFPDLHSELNLSSLELGDSALYFCASSVRLRDWDYEQYFGPGTRLTVT.

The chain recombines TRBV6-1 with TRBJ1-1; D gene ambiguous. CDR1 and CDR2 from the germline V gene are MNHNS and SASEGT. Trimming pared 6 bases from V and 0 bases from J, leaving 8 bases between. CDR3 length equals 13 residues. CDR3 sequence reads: CASRAVLNTEAFF. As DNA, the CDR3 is TGTGCCAGCAGAGCGGTTCTGAACACTGAAGCTTTCTTT.

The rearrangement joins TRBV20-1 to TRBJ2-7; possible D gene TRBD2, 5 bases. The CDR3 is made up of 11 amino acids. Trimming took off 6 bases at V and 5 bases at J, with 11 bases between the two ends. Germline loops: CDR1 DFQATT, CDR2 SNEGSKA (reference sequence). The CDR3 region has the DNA TGCAGTGCCGGAGGTGGCGACGAGCAGTACTTC. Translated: CSAGGGDEQYF.

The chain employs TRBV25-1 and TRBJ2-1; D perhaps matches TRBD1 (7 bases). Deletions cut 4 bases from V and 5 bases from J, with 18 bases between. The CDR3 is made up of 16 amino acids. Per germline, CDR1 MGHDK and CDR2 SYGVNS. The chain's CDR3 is CASSGRRDREDNEQFF. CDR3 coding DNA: TGTGCCAGCAGTGGACGTCGTGACAGGGAGGACAATGAGCAGTTCTTC.

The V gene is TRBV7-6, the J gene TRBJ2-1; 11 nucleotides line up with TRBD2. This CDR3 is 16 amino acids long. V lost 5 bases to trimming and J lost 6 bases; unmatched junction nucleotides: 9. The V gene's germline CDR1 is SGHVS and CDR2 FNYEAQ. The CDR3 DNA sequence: TGTGCCAGCAGCCACTTAGCGGGAGGGCGGGGCAATGAGCAGTTCTTC. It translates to CASSHLAGGRGNEQFF.

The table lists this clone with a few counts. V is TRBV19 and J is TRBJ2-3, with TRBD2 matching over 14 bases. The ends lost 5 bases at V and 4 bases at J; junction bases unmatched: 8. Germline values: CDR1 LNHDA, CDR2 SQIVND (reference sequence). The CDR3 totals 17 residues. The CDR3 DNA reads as TGTGCCAGTAGTCGGGGGACTAGCGGGAGTATCCCAGATACGCAGTATTTT. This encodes CASSRGTSGSIPDTQYF.